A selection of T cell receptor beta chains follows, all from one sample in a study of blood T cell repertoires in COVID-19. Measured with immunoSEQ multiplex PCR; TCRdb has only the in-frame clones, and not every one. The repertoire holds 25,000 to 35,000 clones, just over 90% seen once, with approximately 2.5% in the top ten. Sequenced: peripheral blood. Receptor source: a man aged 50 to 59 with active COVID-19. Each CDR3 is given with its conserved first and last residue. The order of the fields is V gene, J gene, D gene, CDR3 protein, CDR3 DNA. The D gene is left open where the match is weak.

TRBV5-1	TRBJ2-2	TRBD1	CASSLTGGYAGELFF	TGCGCCAGCAGCTTGACAGGGGGCTACGCCGGGGAGCTGTTTTTT
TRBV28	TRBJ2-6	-	CASSLPGDPGILDVLTF	TGTGCCAGCAGCTTGCCGGGTGACCCCGGCATTCTGGACGTCCTGACTTTC
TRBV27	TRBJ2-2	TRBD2	CASSKSGRTGELFF	TGTGCCAGCAGTAAAAGCGGGAGAACCGGGGAGCTGTTTTTT
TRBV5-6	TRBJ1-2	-	CASSLGDGGSYTF	TGTGCCAGCAGCTTGGGGGACGGGGGTAGCTACACCTTC
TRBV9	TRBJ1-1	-	CASSVGEHMNTEAFF	TGTGCCAGCAGCGTAGGGGAGCACATGAACACTGAAGCTTTCTTT
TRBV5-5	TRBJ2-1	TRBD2	CASSIGGLNNEQFF	TGTGCCAGCAGCATCGGGGGACTAAACAATGAGCAGTTCTTC
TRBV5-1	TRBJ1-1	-	CASSLVLQGDTEAFF	TGCGCCAGCAGCTTGGTGCTACAGGGTGATACTGAAGCTTTCTTT
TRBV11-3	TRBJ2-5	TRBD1	CASKKTIGTGSPRGQETQYF	TGTGCCAGCAAGAAAACTATCGGGACAGGGTCCCCAAGGGGTCAAGAGACCCAGTACTTC
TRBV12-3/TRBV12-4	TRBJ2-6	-	CASRGGANVLTF	TGTGCCAGCCGGGGTGGGGCCAACGTCCTGACTTTC
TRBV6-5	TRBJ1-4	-	CASSYVPGGLNEKLFF	TGTGCCAGCAGTTACGTCCCTGGGGGGTTGAATGAAAAACTGTTTTTT
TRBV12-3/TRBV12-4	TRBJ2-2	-	CASSTLGTGELFF	TGTGCCAGCAGCACCCTAGGCACCGGGGAGCTGTTTTTT
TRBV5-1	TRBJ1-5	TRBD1	CASSLQGGGNQPQHF	TGCGCCAGCAGCCTACAGGGGGGCGGCAATCAGCCCCAGCATTTT
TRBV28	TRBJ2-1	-	CASSSDWERLANEQFF	TGTGCCAGCAGTTCGGACTGGGAACGGCTCGCCAATGAGCAGTTCTTC
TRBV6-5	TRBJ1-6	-	CASSKGVGYNSPLHF	TGTGCCAGCAGCAAAGGGGTTGGCTATAATTCACCCCTCCACTTT
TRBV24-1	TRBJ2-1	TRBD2	CATSDPAGESNEQFF	TGTGCCACCAGTGATCCCGCGGGAGAATCCAATGAGCAGTTCTTC
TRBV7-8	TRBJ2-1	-	CASSTGSNEQFF	TGTGCCAGCAGCACAGGGTCCAATGAGCAGTTCTTC
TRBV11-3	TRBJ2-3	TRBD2	CASSPVGGGPDTQYF	TGTGCCAGCAGCCCAGTGGGCGGGGGGCCAGATACGCAGTATTTT
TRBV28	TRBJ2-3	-	CASSFVAGTDTQYF	TGTGCCAGCAGTTTTGTAGCGGGCACAGATACGCAGTATTTT
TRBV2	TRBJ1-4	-	CASKGNQATNEKLFF	TGTGCCAGCAAGGGGAACCAGGCAACTAATGAAAAACTGTTTTTT
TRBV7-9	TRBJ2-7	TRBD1	CASSPNAGQGFRYF	TGTGCCAGCAGCCCCAACGCGGGACAGGGGTTCCGGTACTTC
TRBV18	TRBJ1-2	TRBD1	CASSPLGQGNYGYTF	TGTGCCAGCTCACCCCTGGGACAGGGGAACTATGGCTACACCTTC
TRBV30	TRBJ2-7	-	CAWSTRRDYEQYF	TGTGCCTGGAGTACCCGGAGGGACTACGAGCAGTACTTC